The rows below give T cell receptor beta chains drawn from one sample of a study of blood T cell repertoires in COVID-19. Sequencing used immunoSEQ multiplex PCR; TCRdb keeps in-frame clones, though not all of them. Found here are about 320,000 clones, about 90% of them singletons; the top ten hold around 6%. Sequenced material: peripheral blood. The receptors shown here come from a man aged 18 to 35 who had recovered from COVID-19. Each CDR3 is given with its conserved first and last residue. The D gene is left open where the match is weak. A clone size is listed for some rows: how often the clone was seen (once, few, many), or a class if it is expanded.

TRBJ1-5 | TRBV6-5 | . | TRBD1 | CASSSRTGQPQHF | TGTGCCAGCAGTTCGCGGACAGGACAGCCCCAGCATTTT
TRBJ2-7 | TRBV28 | . | TRBD1 | CASSLVSGTGPAYEQYF | TGTGCCAGCAGTTTAGTTTCCGGGACAGGACCTGCCTACGAGCAGTACTTC
TRBJ2-1 | TRBV18 | . | TRBD1 | CASSPPGTGPNEQFF | TGTGCCAGCTCACCTCCGGGGACAGGCCCCAATGAGCAGTTCTTC
TRBJ1-2 | TRBV4-1 | . | . | CASSVGGGAYGYTF | TGCGCCAGCTCCGTGGGCGGGGGTGCGTATGGCTACACCTTC
TRBJ2-7 | TRBV6-5 | . | TRBD2 | CASSYSGLASYEQYF | TGTGCCAGCAGTTACTCGGGACTAGCATCCTACGAGCAGTACTTC
TRBJ2-1 | TRBV7-3 | . | TRBD2 | CASSPSGGASYNEQFF | TGTGCCAGCAGCCCCAGCGGGGGGGCCTCATACAATGAGCAGTTCTTC
TRBJ2-1 | TRBV3-1/TRBV3-2 | . | . | CASSQVLEEQFF | TGTGCCAGCAGCCAAGTTTTGGAGGAGCAGTTCTTC
TRBJ1-2 | TRBV12-3/TRBV12-4 | . | TRBD1 | CASRGQNYGYTF | TGTGCCAGCAGGGGACAGAACTATGGCTACACCTTC
TRBJ2-7 | TRBV21-1 | once | . | CASSKDSGRVYEQYF | TGTGCCAGCAGCAAAGATAGCGGGAGGGTCTACGAGCAGTACTTC
TRBJ1-3 | TRBV19 | . | TRBD1 | CASLDREANTIYF | TGTGCCAGCCTCGACAGGGAGGCAAACACCATATATTTT
TRBJ2-2 | TRBV11-2 | . | . | CASSLDVRVTGELFF | TGTGCCAGCAGCTTAGACGTCAGGGTCACCGGGGAGCTGTTTTTT
TRBJ2-7 | TRBV25-1 | . | . | CASSGSPGVIYEQYF | TGTGCCAGCAGTGGATCCCCCGGGGTAATCTACGAGCAGTACTTC
TRBJ1-1 | TRBV5-4 | . | . | CASSLVGDMNTEAFF | TGTGCCAGCAGCTTGGTCGGGGATATGAACACTGAAGCTTTCTTT
TRBJ2-7 | TRBV30 | . | TRBD1 | CAWSSDRVDYEQYF | TGTGCCTGGAGTTCCGACAGGGTGGATTACGAGCAGTACTTC
TRBJ1-1 | TRBV5-1 | . | . | CASSTDSYYTEAFF | TGCGCCAGCAGCACAGACAGTTACTACACTGAAGCTTTCTTT
TRBJ1-1 | TRBV19 | few | . | CASSIDESGAAFF | TGTGCCAGTAGTATAGATGAATCAGGGGCGGCTTTCTTT
TRBJ1-5 | TRBV19 | . | . | CASSVSREGNQPQHF | TGTGCCAGTAGTGTAAGCAGGGAGGGCAATCAGCCCCAGCATTTT
TRBJ2-3 | TRBV2 | . | TRBD2 | CASRKRGVSTDTQYF | TGTGCCAGCAGAAAGCGGGGGGTTAGCACAGATACGCAGTATTTT
TRBJ2-7 | TRBV4-3 | . | . | CASSQERSAEQYF | TGCGCCAGCAGCCAAGAAAGGAGTGCCGAGCAGTACTTC
TRBJ2-3 | TRBV27 | . | TRBD2 | CASSPLGGLSDTQYF | TGTGCCAGCAGTCCACTGGGGGGGTTATCAGATACGCAGTATTTT
TRBJ2-3 | TRBV19 | . | TRBD2 | CASSPPAWGGGTSETDTQYF | TGTGCCAGTAGTCCCCCCGCGTGGGGGGGAGGGACTAGCGAGACAGATACGCAGTATTTT
TRBJ1-1 | TRBV6-5 | . | TRBD1 | CASSSLTGGSEAFF | TGTGCCAGCAGTTCTTTAACAGGGGGATCTGAAGCTTTCTTT
TRBJ1-1 | TRBV27 | once | . | CASRGQGGRTEAFF | TGTGCCAGCAGAGGCCAGGGAGGTAGGACTGAAGCTTTCTTT
TRBJ1-1 | TRBV5-4 | . | TRBD1 | CASSLGLGQGNTEAFF | TGTGCCAGCAGCTTGGGGTTGGGACAGGGCAACACTGAAGCTTTCTTT
TRBJ1-4 | TRBV5-1 | . | TRBD1 | CASSIGQGGGSEKLFF | TGCGCCAGCAGCATCGGACAGGGGGGTGGAAGTGAAAAACTGTTTTTT
TRBJ1-6 | TRBV19 | . | . | CATSLGGTILTSPLHF | TGTGCCACCTCATTGGGGGGTACCATTCTTACCTCACCCCTCCACTTT
TRBJ1-2 | TRBV7-8 | . | . | CASSLGGLYGYTF | TGTGCCAGCAGCTTAGGGGGCCTCTATGGCTACACCTTC
TRBJ2-2 | TRBV10-1 | . | . | CASSAPGGELFF | TGCGCCAGCAGTGCACCAGGCGGGGAGCTGTTTTTT
TRBJ2-7 | TRBV11-2 | few | TRBD1 | CASSSRTGSYEQYF | TGTGCCAGCAGCTCGCGGACAGGCTCCTACGAGCAGTACTTC
TRBJ1-2 | TRBV3-1/TRBV3-2 | . | . | CASSQGTTDRYGYTF | TGTGCCAGCAGCCAAGGGACAACTGACAGATATGGCTACACCTTC
TRBJ2-5 | TRBV2 | . | TRBD2 | CASSMAGAETQYF | TGTGCCAGCAGTATGGCGGGAGCAGAGACCCAGTACTTC
TRBJ1-2 | TRBV6-1 | . | . | CASSEGSYGYTF | TGTGCCAGCAGTGAGGGCAGCTATGGCTACACCTTC
TRBJ2-7 | TRBV5-4 | . | . | CASSLGQEVYEQYF | TGTGCCAGCAGCTTGGGGCAGGAGGTCTACGAGCAGTACTTC
TRBJ1-1 | TRBV5-6 | . | . | CASSLGLGTEAFF | TGTGCCAGCAGCTTGGGACTTGGGACTGAAGCTTTCTTT
TRBJ2-5 | TRBV7-3 | . | TRBD1 | CASSLYRGDQETQYF | TGTGCCAGCAGCTTATACAGGGGGGACCAAGAGACCCAGTACTTC
TRBJ2-7 | TRBV2 | once | . | CASSRDIYYEQYF | TGTGCCAGCAGCCGGGACATATACTACGAGCAGTACTTC
TRBJ1-2 | TRBV6-5 | . | TRBD1 | CASSLDRRYGYTF | TGTGCCAGCAGTTTGGACAGGCGCTATGGCTACACCTTC
TRBJ1-1 | TRBV6-4 | . | . | CASREQGGANTEAFF | TGTGCCAGCAGGGAACAGGGAGGGGCGAACACTGAAGCTTTCTTT
TRBJ2-7 | TRBV19 | . | TRBD1 | CASRGTGESYEQYF | TGTGCCAGTAGAGGGACAGGGGAATCCTACGAGCAGTACTTC
TRBJ1-2 | TRBV7-9 | once | . | CASSELQGGGYTF | TGTGCCAGCAGCGAGTTGCAGGGAGGTGGCTACACCTTC
TRBJ2-7 | TRBV9 | . | . | CASSVRSWQRPYEQYF | TGTGCCAGCAGCGTAAGGTCCTGGCAGCGGCCCTACGAGCAGTACTTC
TRBJ2-7 | TRBV19 | . | TRBD1 | CASSSGTGFLEQYF | TGTGCCAGTAGCTCCGGGACAGGGTTCCTCGAGCAGTACTTC
TRBJ2-7 | TRBV5-1 | . | . | CASSRGEGAYEQYF | TGCGCCAGCAGCCGGGGCGAGGGGGCCTACGAGCAGTACTTC
TRBJ2-1 | TRBV29-1 | . | TRBD1 | CSVEGRTGITYNEQFF | TGCAGCGTTGAAGGGCGGACAGGGATCACCTACAATGAGCAGTTCTTC
TRBJ2-5 | TRBV6-2/TRBV6-3 | . | TRBD1 | CASSSRQGQQETQYF | TGTGCCAGCAGCAGTCGACAGGGGCAACAAGAGACCCAGTACTTC
TRBJ2-5 | TRBV5-1 | . | . | CASSMTETQYF | TGCGCCAGCAGCATGACTGAGACCCAGTACTTC
TRBJ1-2 | TRBV4-1 | . | TRBD1 | CASSQAGTGEGYTF | TGCGCCAGCAGCCAAGCCGGGACAGGGGAAGGCTACACCTTC
TRBJ2-7 | TRBV6-5 | . | . | CASSSTVYEQYF | TGTGCCAGCAGCTCGACAGTATACGAGCAGTACTTC
TRBJ1-3 | TRBV10-3 | . | TRBD1 | CAVSQGGTGNTIYF | TGTGCCGTTAGCCAGGGGGGAACTGGAAACACCATATATTTT
TRBJ2-1 | TRBV10-3 | . | . | CAISETNGEQFF | TGTGCCATCAGTGAGACCAATGGCGAGCAGTTCTTC
TRBJ2-1 | TRBV4-3 | . | . | CASSQFGKNLPSSYNEQFF | TGCGCCAGCAGCCAATTCGGGAAAAATTTACCCAGCTCCTACAATGAGCAGTTCTTC
TRBJ2-7 | TRBV19 | . | . | CASSTSTHTGSNIYEQYF | TGTGCCAGTAGTACTTCGACCCATACCGGGAGTAATATTTACGAGCAGTACTTC
TRBJ1-2 | TRBV14 | . | . | CASSQGANYGYTF | TGTGCCAGCAGCCAGGGAGCTAACTATGGCTACACCTTC
TRBJ1-1 | TRBV27 | . | TRBD1 | CASSLYSGGTEAFF | TGTGCCAGCAGTTTATACTCAGGGGGCACTGAAGCTTTCTTT
TRBJ2-7 | TRBV28 | . | . | CASSLAVTGGFNEQYF | TGTGCCAGCAGTCTAGCAGTGACGGGCGGGTTCAACGAGCAGTACTTC
TRBJ2-1 | TRBV7-9 | few | TRBD2 | CASSGEGTWNEQFF | TGTGCCAGCAGCGGGGAGGGCACTTGGAATGAGCAGTTCTTC
TRBJ1-5 | TRBV6-5 | . | TRBD1 | CASRGGLGNQPQHF | TGTGCCAGCAGAGGGGGCCTCGGCAATCAGCCCCAGCATTTT
TRBJ2-7 | TRBV4-2 | . | . | CASSQGLRDYEQYF | TGTGCCAGCAGCCAAGGTCTCCGCGACTACGAGCAGTACTTC
TRBJ2-3 | TRBV15 | . | TRBD2 | CATSVLSGTGTDTQYF | TGTGCCACCAGCGTACTTAGCGGGACGGGCACAGATACGCAGTATTTT
TRBJ2-1 | TRBV7-6 | . | . | CASSPGDGHYNEQFF | TGTGCCAGCAGCCCGGGAGATGGCCACTACAATGAGCAGTTCTTC